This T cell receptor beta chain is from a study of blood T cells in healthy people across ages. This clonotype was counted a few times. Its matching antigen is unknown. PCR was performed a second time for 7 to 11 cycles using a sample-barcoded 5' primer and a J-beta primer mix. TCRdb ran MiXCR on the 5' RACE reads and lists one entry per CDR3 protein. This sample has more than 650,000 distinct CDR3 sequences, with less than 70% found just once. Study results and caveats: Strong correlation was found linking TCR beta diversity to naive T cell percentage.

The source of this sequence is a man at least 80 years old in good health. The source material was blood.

CDR3 protein: CASSLDRGAREQYF. For the CDR3, the DNA is TGTGCCAGCAGCTTAGATAGGGGGGCGAGGGAGCAGTACTTC. The chain has TRBV7-2 and TRBJ2-7; D may correspond to TRBD1 or TRBD2 (6 bases each). The CDR3 is 14 amino acids. CDR1 is SGHTA and CDR2 is FQGNSA in the germline V gene. V lost 1 base and J 7 bases, leaving 14 bases between the germline ends.